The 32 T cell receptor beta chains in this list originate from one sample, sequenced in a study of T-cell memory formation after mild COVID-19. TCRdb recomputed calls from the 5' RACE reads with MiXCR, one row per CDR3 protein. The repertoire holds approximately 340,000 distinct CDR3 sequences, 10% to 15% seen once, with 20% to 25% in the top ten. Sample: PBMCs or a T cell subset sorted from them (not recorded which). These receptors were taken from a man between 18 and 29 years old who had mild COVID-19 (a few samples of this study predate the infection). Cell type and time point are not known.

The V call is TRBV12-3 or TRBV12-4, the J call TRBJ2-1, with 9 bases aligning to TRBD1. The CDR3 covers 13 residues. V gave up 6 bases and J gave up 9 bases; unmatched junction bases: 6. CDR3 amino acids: CASSWTGVTEQFF. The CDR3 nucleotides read TGTGCCAGCAGCTGGACAGGGGTCACTGAGCAGTTCTTC.

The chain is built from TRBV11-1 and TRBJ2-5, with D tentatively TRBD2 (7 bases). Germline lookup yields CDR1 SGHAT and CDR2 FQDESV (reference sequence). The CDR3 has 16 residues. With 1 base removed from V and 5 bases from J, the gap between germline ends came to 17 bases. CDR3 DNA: TGTGCCAGCAGCTTAGGGTCATGGGGGGGCGATGAGACCCAGTACTTC. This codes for CASSLGSWGGDETQYF.

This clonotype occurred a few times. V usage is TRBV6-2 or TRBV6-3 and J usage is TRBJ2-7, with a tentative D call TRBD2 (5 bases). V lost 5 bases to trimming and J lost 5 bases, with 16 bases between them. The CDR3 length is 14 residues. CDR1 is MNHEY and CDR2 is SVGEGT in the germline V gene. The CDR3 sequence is CASSPRGWRNEQYV. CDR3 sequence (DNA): TGTGCCAGCAGTCCACGGGGTTGGAGGAACGAGCAGTACGTC.

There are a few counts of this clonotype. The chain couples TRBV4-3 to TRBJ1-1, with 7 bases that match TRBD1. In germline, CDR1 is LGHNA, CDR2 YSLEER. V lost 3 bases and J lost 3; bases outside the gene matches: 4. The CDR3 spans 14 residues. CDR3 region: CASSHGTGDTEAFF. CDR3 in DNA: TGCGCCAGCAGCCACGGAACAGGGGACACTGAAGCTTTCTTT.

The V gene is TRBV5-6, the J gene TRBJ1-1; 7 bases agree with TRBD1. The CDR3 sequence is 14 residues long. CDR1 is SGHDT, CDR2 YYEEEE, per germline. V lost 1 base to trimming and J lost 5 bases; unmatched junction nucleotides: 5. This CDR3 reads CASSLTGDLTEAFF. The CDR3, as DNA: TGTGCCAGCAGCTTGACAGGGGATTTGACTGAAGCTTTCTTT.

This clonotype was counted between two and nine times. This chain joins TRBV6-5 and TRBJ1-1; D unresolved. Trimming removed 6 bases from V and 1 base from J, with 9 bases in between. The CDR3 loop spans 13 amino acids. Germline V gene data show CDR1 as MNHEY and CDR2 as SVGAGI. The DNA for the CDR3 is TGTGCCAGCAGCTTCAGGCCGAACACTGAAGCTTTCTTT. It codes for CASSFRPNTEAFF.

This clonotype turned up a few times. Here the CDR3 reads CASSLVEYRGADTQYF. The CDR3 coding sequence is TGCGCCAGCAGCTTGGTAGAGTACAGAGGCGCAGATACGCAGTATTTT. The chain couples TRBV5-1 to TRBJ2-3; D unresolved. Germline CDR1 SGHRS, CDR2 YFSETQ. With 0 bases removed from V and 4 bases from J, the gap between germline ends came to 15 bases. This CDR3 contains 16 residues.

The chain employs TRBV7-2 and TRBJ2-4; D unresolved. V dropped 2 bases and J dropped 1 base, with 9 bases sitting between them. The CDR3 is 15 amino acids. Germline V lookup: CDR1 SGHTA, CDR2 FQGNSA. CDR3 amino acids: CASSLWVGAKNIQYF. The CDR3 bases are TGTGCCAGCAGCTTATGGGTCGGGGCCAAAAACATTCAGTACTTC.

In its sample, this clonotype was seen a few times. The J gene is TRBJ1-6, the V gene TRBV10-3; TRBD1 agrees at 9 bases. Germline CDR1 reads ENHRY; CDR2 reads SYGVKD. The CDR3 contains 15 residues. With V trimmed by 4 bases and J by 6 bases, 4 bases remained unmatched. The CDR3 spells CAISVTGQGNSPLHF. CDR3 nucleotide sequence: TGTGCCATCAGTGTTACGGGACAGGGTAATTCACCCCTCCACTTT.

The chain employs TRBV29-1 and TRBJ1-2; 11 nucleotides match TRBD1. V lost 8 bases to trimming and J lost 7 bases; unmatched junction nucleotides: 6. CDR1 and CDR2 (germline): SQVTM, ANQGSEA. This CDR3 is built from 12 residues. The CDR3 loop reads CSIRTGGSGYTF. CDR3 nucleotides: TGCAGCATCCGGACAGGGGGCTCTGGCTACACCTTC.

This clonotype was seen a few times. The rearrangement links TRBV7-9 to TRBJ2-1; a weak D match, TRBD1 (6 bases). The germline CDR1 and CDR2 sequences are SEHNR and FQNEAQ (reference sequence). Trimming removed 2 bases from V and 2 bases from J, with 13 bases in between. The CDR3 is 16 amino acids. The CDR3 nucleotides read TGTGCCAGCAGCTTACCCCAGGGGCGGACCTACAATGAGCAGTTCTTC. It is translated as CASSLPQGRTYNEQFF.

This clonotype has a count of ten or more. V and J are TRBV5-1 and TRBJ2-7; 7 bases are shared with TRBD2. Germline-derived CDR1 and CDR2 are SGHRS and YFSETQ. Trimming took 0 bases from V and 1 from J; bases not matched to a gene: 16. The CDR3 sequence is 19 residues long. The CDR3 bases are TGCGCCAGCAGCTTGGGGTTTGCAGGGACTACGGAAGGTTCCTACGAGCAGTACTTC. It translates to CASSLGFAGTTEGSYEQYF.

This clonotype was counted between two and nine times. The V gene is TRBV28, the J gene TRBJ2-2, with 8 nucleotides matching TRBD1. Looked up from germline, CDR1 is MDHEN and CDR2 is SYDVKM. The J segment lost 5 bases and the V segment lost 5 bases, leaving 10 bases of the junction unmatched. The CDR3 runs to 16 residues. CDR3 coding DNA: TGTGCCAGCAGTGCCGCCCCCGGACAGGGAACCGGGGAGCTGTTTTTT. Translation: CASSAAPGQGTGELFF.

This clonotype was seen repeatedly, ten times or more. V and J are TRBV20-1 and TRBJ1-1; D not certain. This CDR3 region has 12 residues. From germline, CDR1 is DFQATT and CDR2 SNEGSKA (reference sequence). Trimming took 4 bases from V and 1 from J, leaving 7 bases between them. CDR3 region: CSAIPGNTEAFF. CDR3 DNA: TGCAGTGCTATTCCGGGGAACACTGAAGCTTTCTTT.

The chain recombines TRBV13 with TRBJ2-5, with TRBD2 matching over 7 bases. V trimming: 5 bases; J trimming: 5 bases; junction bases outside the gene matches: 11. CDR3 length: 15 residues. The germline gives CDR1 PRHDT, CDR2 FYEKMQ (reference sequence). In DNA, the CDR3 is TGTGCCAGCAGCACTGGGACTACGCTAGGGGAGACCCAGTACTTC. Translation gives CASSTGTTLGETQYF.

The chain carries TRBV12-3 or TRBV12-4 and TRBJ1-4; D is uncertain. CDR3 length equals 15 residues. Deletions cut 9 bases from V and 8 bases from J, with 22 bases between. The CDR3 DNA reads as TGTGCCAGGACTAAAGTATTGGGCGGAGTCGAAAAACTGTTTTTT. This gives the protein CARTKVLGGVEKLFF.

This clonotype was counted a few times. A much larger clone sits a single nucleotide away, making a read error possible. This chain's CDR3 is CASSSAGGQGDTQYF. CDR3 nucleotides: TGTGCCAGCAGTTCGGCGGGGGGGCAGGGAGATACGCAGTATTTT. The V and J genes are TRBV28 and TRBJ2-3; TRBD2 aligns across 9 bases. In germline, CDR1 is MDHEN, CDR2 SYDVKM. The V segment lost 4 bases and the J segment 5 bases; nucleotides outside the gene matches: 7. The CDR3 spans 15 residues. The full variable domain, rest sourced from reference TRBV28 and TRBJ2-3, is DVKVTQSSRYLVKRTGEKVFLECVQDMDHENMFWYRQDPGLGLRLIYFSYDVKMKEKGDIPEGYSVSREKKERFSLILESASTNQTSMYLCASSSAGGQGDTQYFGPGTRLTVL.

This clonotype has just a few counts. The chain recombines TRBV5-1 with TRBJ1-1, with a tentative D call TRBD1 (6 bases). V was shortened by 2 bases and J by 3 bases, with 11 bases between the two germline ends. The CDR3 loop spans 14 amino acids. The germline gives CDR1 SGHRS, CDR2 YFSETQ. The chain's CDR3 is CASSFKGGDTEAFF. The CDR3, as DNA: TGCGCCAGCAGCTTTAAGGGGGGTGACACTGAAGCTTTCTTT.

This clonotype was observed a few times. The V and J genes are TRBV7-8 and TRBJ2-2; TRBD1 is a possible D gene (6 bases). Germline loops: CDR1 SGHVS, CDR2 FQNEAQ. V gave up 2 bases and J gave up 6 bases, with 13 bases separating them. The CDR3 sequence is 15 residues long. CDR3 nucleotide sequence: TGTGCCAGCAGCTTACAGGGGATTTGGGCCGGGGAGCTGTTTTTT. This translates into CASSLQGIWAGELFF. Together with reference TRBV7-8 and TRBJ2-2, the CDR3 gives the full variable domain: GAGVSQSPRYKVAKRGQDVALRCDPISGHVSLFWYQQALGQGPEFLTYFQNEAQLDKSGLPSDRFFAERPEGSVSTLKIQRTQQEDSAVYLCASSLQGIWAGELFFGEGSRLTVL.

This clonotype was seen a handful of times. The CDR3: CSTGQNNQPQHF. The CDR3 region has the DNA TGCAGTACGGGACAGAACAATCAGCCCCAGCATTTT. This sequence joins TRBV20-1 and TRBJ1-5, with 7 bases lining up with TRBD1. This CDR3 comprises 12 residues. Germline V CDR1 and CDR2: DFQATT, SNEGSKA (reference sequence). V trimming: 8 bases; J trimming: 3 bases; junction bases outside the gene matches: 4.

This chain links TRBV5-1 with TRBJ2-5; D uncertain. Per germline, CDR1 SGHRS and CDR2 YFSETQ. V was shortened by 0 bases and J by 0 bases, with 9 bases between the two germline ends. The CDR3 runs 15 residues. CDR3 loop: CASSLVQMYQETQYF. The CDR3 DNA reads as TGCGCCAGCAGCTTGGTTCAGATGTACCAAGAGACCCAGTACTTC.

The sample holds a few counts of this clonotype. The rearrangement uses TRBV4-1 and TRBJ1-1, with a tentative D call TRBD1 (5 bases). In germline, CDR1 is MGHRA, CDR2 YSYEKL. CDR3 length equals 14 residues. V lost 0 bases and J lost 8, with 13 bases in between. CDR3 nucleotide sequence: TGCGCCAGCAGCCAAGAGGGACGGGAAGTCGAAGCTTTCTTT. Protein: CASSQEGREVEAFF.

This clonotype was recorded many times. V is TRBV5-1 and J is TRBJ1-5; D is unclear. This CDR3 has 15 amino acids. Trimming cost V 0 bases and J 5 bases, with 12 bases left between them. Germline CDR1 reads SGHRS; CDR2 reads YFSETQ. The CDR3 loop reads CASSLEGSGDQPQHF. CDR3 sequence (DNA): TGCGCCAGCAGCTTGGAGGGTTCCGGGGATCAGCCCCAGCATTTT.

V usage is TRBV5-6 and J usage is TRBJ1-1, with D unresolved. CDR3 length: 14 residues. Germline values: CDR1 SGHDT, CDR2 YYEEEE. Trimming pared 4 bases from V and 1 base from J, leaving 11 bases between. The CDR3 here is CASSGEDWNTEAFF. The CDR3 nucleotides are TGTGCCAGCAGCGGTGAGGACTGGAACACTGAAGCTTTCTTT.

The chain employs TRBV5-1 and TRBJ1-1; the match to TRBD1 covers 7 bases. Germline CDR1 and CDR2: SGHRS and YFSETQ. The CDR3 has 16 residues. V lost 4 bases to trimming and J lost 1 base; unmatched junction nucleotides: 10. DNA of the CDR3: TGCGCCAGCAGCCCGAGGACAGGCCGGAGGAACACTGAAGCTTTCTTT. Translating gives CASSPRTGRRNTEAFF.

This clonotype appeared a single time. This CDR3 is CSAPERGGLYEQYF. The CDR3 DNA reads TGCAGTGCACCCGAGCGGGGGGGATTGTACGAGCAGTACTTC. The J gene is TRBJ2-7, the V gene TRBV20-1; 10 bases line up with TRBD2. Germline CDR1 is DFQATT and CDR2 is SNEGSKA (reference sequence). Trimming at V came to 6 bases and at J to 4 bases, leaving 9 bases not matched to a gene. The CDR3 loop spans 14 amino acids.

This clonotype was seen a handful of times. The CDR3 loop is CSALTSGEDTQYF. CDR3 in DNA: TGCAGTGCCCTGACTAGCGGGGAGGATACGCAGTATTTT. V and J are TRBV20-1 and TRBJ2-3; 11 nucleotides agree with TRBD2. In germline, CDR1 is DFQATT, CDR2 SNEGSKA (reference sequence). The trim removed 6 bases at V and 6 bases at J, leaving 5 bases unmatched. This CDR3 is 13 amino acids long.

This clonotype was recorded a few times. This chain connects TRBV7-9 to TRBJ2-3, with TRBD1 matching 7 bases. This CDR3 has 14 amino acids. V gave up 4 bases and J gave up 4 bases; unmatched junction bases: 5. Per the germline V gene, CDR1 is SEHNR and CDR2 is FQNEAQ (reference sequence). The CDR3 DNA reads TGTGCCAGCAGCTCCCGGACAGGAGCAGATACGCAGTATTTT. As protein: CASSSRTGADTQYF.

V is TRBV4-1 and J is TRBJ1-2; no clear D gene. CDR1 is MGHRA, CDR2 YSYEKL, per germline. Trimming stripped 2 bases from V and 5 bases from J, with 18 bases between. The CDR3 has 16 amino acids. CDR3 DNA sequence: TGCGCCAGCAGCCAACCTGGTGGGGTCTGGGCTTATGGCTACACCTTC. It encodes CASSQPGGVWAYGYTF.

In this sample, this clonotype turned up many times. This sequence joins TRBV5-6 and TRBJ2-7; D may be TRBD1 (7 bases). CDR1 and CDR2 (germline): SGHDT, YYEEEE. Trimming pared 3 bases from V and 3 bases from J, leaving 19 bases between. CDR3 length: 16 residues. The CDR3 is CASSSAGQHLNYEQYV. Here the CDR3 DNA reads TGTGCCAGCAGCTCCGCGGGACAGCACCTAAACTACGAGCAGTACGTC.

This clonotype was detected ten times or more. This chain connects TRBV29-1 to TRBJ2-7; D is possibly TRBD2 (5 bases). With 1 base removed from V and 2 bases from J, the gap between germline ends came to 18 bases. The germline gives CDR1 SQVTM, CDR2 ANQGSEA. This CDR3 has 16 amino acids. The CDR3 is CSVEAGGGSLTYEQYF. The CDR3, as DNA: TGCAGCGTTGAAGCAGGAGGCGGCAGCCTAACCTACGAGCAGTACTTC.

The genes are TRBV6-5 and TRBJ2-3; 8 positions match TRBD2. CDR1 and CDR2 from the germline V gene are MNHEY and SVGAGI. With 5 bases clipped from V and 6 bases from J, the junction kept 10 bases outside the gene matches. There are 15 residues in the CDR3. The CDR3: CASSKPAGGEDTQYF. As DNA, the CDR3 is TGTGCCAGCAGTAAACCGGCGGGGGGTGAGGATACGCAGTATTTT.